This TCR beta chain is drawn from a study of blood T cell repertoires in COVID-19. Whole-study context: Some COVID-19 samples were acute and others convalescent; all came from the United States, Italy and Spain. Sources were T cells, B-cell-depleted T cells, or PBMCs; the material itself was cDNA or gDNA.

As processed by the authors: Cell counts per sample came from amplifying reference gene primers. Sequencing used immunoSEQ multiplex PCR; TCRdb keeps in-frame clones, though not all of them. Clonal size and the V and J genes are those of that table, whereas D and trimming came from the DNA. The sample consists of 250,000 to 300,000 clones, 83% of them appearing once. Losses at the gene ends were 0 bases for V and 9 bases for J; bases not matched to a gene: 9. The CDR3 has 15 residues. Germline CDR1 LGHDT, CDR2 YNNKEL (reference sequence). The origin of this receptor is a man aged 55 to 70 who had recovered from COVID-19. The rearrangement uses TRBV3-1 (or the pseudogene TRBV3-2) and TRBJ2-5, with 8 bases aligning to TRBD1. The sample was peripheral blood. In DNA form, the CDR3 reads TGTGCCAGCAGCCAAGATACAGGGGGACGTTTGGCCCAGTACTTC. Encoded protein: CASSQDTGGRLAQYF.